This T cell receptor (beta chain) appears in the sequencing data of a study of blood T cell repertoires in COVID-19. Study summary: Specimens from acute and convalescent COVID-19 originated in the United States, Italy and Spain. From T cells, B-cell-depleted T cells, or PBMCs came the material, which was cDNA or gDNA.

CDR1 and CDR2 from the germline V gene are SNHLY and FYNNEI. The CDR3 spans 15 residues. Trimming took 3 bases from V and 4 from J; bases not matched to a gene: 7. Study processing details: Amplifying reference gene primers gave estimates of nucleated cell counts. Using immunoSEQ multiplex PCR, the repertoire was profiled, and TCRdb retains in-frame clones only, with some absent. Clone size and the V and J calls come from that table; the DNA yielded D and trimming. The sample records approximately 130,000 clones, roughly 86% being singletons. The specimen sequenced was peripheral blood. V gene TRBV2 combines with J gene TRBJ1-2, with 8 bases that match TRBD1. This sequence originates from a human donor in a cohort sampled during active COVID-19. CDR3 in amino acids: CASSDGTGGFYGYTF. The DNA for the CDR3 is TGTGCCAGCAGTGATGGAACAGGGGGTTTCTATGGCTACACCTTC.